Each of the 21 T cell receptor beta chains below was sequenced from the same sample in a study of cytomegalovirus exposure and HLA in healthy donors. PCR amplification relied on 60 Vbeta primers (plus 13 Jbeta primers). Only in-frame clones appear in the TCRdb table, and some are missing; sequencing was by immunoSEQ multiplex PCR. The table lists about 190,000 clones, 65% to 85% of them singletons, with 4.5% to 7.5% in the top ten. The sequencing sample was made of PBMCs. The receptors come from a woman younger than 45 in good health and CMV-seropositive.

The V call is TRBV6-6, the J call TRBJ1-2, with D maybe TRBD1 (5 bases). The ends were cut back, 2 bases at V and 2 bases at J, with 12 bases in the middle. Germline V gene lookup returns CDR1 MNHNY and CDR2 SVGAGI (reference sequence). The CDR3 has 15 amino acids. CDR3 sequence: CASSYGGAGNYGYTF. CDR3 coding DNA: TGTGCCAGCAGTTACGGCGGGGCAGGGAACTATGGCTACACCTTC.

This clone turned up a few times. The genes are TRBV20-1 and TRBJ2-1, with D perhaps TRBD2 (6 bases). This CDR3 has 10 amino acids. The germline gives CDR1 DFQATT, CDR2 SNEGSKA (reference sequence). CDR3 protein: CSAGSNEQFF. CDR3 bases: TGCAGCGCGGGAAGCAATGAGCAGTTCTTC.

V is TRBV6-5 and J is TRBJ2-1; no definite D call. Germline V CDR1 and CDR2: MNHEY, SVGAGI. The CDR3 covers 11 residues. V was trimmed by 6 bases and J by 4 bases, leaving 4 bases between them. CDR3 DNA: TGTGCCAGCAGCCGTTACAATGAGCAGTTCTTC. It codes for CASSRYNEQFF.

J is TRBJ1-2 and V is TRBV12-2. TRBV12-2 is designated a pseudogene. The CDR3 is 15 amino acids. DNA for the CDR3: TGTGCAAGTCGCTTACTTGCGGGACGGGAGTATGGCTACACCTTC. This encodes CASRLLAGREYGYTF.

V and J are TRBV11-1 and TRBJ2-3, with 9 bases matching TRBD2. CDR1 is SGHAT, CDR2 FQDESV, per germline (reference sequence). Trimming at V came to 5 bases and at J to 4 bases, leaving 7 bases not matched to a gene. The CDR3 length is 15 residues. The CDR3, as DNA: TGTGCCAGCAGCGAGGGACTAGCACCGGCAGATACGCAGTATTTT. Amino acids: CASSEGLAPADTQYF.

The chain carries TRBV7-9 and TRBJ1-1; maybe TRBD1 (5 bases). Germline V lookup: CDR1 SEHNR, CDR2 FQNEAQ (reference sequence). CDR3 length: 10 residues. Trimming removed 11 bases from V and 11 bases from J, with 15 bases in between. The chain's CDR3 is CAGGAVEAFF. As DNA, the CDR3 is TGTGCCGGCGGGGCCGTGGAGGCTTTCTTT.

This chain links TRBV2 with TRBJ1-2, with a tentative D call TRBD1 (5 bases). Trimming cost V 6 bases and J 0 bases, with 8 bases left between them. This CDR3 region has 13 residues. Germline V gene data show CDR1 as SNHLY and CDR2 as FYNNEI. The CDR3 region is CASRSGSNYGYTF. The CDR3, as DNA: TGTGCCAGCAGGTCAGGGTCTAACTATGGCTACACCTTC.

The CDR3 sequence: CASTPWGGNSPLHF. The CDR3 DNA is TGTGCCAGCACCCCTTGGGGGGGAAATTCACCCCTCCACTTT. J is TRBJ1-6 and V is TRBV6-1; perhaps TRBD1 as D (5 bases). V lost 7 bases, J lost 7 bases, and 14 bases lay in between. Germline values: CDR1 MNHNS, CDR2 SASEGT. The CDR3 is 14 amino acids.

The genes are TRBV5-1 and TRBJ1-5, with 9 bases matching TRBD1. V shed 1 base, J shed 6 bases, and the junction held 11 bases outside the gene matches. This CDR3 has 17 residues. Germline CDR1 is SGHRS and CDR2 is YFSETQ. The CDR3 sequence is CASSLTAGTGMGQPQHF. CDR3 coding DNA: TGCGCCAGCAGCTTGACCGCCGGGACAGGGATGGGTCAGCCCCAGCATTTT.

The chain uses TRBV28 and TRBJ1-2; the match to TRBD1 covers 7 bases. Trimming cost V 7 bases and J 7 bases; bases outside gene matches: 15. The germline V gene encodes CDR1 MDHEN and CDR2 SYDVKM. This CDR3 is built from 15 residues. The CDR3 is CASTLLEGGSGGYTF. The CDR3 coding sequence is TGTGCCAGCACCCTTCTCGAAGGGGGCTCGGGTGGCTACACCTTC.

J is TRBJ2-5 and V is TRBV7-2, with TRBD2 identical over 9 bases. V shed 2 bases and J 3 bases; nucleotides not matched to a gene: 4. Per germline, CDR1 SGHTA and CDR2 FQGNSA. CDR3 length: 15 residues. The CDR3 coding sequence is TGTGCCAGCAGCTTACTAGCGGGGACTAAAGAGACCCAGTACTTC. Protein product: CASSLLAGTKETQYF.

The chain is built from TRBV9 and TRBJ2-7; a possible D gene is TRBD1 (5 bases). The CDR3 contains 14 residues. Deletions cut 0 bases from V and 1 base from J, with 8 bases between. Germline loops: CDR1 SGDLS, CDR2 YYNGEE. The CDR3 loop reads CASSVERGSYEQYF. As DNA, the CDR3 is TGTGCCAGCAGCGTAGAAAGGGGTTCCTACGAGCAGTACTTC.

The rearrangement joins TRBV9 to TRBJ1-2; 7 bases are shared with TRBD1. From germline, CDR1 is SGDLS and CDR2 YYNGEE. The CDR3 has 14 residues. Trimming removed 2 bases from V and 2 bases from J; junction bases left unmatched: 3. The CDR3 DNA is TGTGCCAGCAGCGTGTCAGGGGGGAACTATGGCTACACCTTC. Translated: CASSVSGGNYGYTF.

The V gene is TRBV5-8, the J gene TRBJ2-2; 13 nucleotides align to TRBD2. Per the germline V gene, CDR1 is SGHTS and CDR2 is YDEGEE. With V trimmed by 3 bases and J by 2 bases, 4 bases remained unmatched. The CDR3 is 17 amino acids. The chain's CDR3 is CASSSLAGGLNTGELFF. CDR3 coding DNA: TGTGCCAGCAGCTCACTAGCGGGGGGGCTCAACACCGGGGAGCTGTTTTTT.

This chain joins TRBV7-9 and TRBJ2-7, with 8 bases fitting TRBD1. Germline-derived CDR1 and CDR2 are SEHNR and FQNEAQ (reference sequence). V lost 4 bases and J lost 2; bases outside the gene matches: 7. The CDR3 covers 15 residues. The CDR3 bases are TGTGCCAGCAGCTACGGACAGGGTATACCCTACGAGCAGTACTTC. This translates into CASSYGQGIPYEQYF. Filled out from reference TRBV7-9 and TRBJ2-7, the complete variable domain reads DTGVSQNPRHKITKRGQNVTFRCDPISEHNRLYWYRQTLGQGPEFLTYFQNEAQLEKSRLLSDRFSAERPKGSFSTLEIQRTEQGDSAMYLCASSYGQGIPYEQYFGPGTRLTVT.

This clone showed up just once. The chain has TRBV5-8 and TRBJ2-7; TRBD2 matches at 10 bases. With V trimmed by 4 bases and J by 4 bases, 11 bases remained unmatched. In germline, CDR1 is SGHTS, CDR2 YDEGEE. This CDR3 spans 16 amino acids. The CDR3 is CASSGRLAGGFYEQYF. CDR3 coding DNA: TGTGCCAGCAGCGGGCGGTTAGCGGGAGGTTTTTACGAGCAGTACTTC.

The chain uses TRBV15 and TRBJ2-1, with D possibly being TRBD1 (6 bases). The CDR3 contains 15 residues. The germline CDR1 and CDR2 sequences are LNHNV and YYDKDF (reference sequence). Trimming left V 3 bases short and J 6 bases short, with 15 bases between. DNA of the CDR3: TGTGCCACCAGCAGCCCCCAGCAGGGGCTCAATGAGCAGTTCTTC. This encodes CATSSPQQGLNEQFF. Variable domain in full (rest from reference TRBV15 and TRBJ2-1): DAMVIQNPRYQVTQFGKPVTLSCSQTLNHNVMYWYQQKSSQAPKLLFHYYDKDFNNEADTPDNFQSRRPNTSFCFLDIRSPGLGDTAMYLCATSSPQQGLNEQFFGPGTRLTVL.

The chain carries TRBV28 and TRBJ1-2; the match to TRBD1 covers 8 bases. CDR3 length equals 15 residues. After removal of 5 bases from V and 8 bases from J, the junction contained 13 bases not matched to a gene. From germline, CDR1 is MDHEN and CDR2 SYDVKM. CDR3 residues: CASSQPQGALKGYTF. CDR3 nucleotide sequence: TGTGCCAGCAGTCAACCCCAGGGGGCGTTAAAGGGCTACACCTTC.

This sequence joins TRBV4-1 and TRBJ2-2, with TRBD2 as a possible D gene (7 bases). CDR1 is MGHRA, CDR2 YSYEKL, per germline. This CDR3 comprises 16 residues. Trimming removed 4 bases from V and 0 bases from J, with 12 bases in between. The CDR3 reads CASSPGGGANTGELFF. Written as DNA, the CDR3 is TGCGCCAGCAGCCCAGGAGGGGGGGCGAACACCGGGGAGCTGTTTTTT.

The chain couples TRBV5-4 to TRBJ1-3; D is possibly TRBD1 (5 bases). This CDR3 contains 17 residues. Trimming stripped 0 bases from V and 4 bases from J, with 17 bases between. Per germline, CDR1 SGHNT and CDR2 YYREEE (reference sequence). The CDR3 nucleotides are TGTGCCAGCAGCTTGGGGGGGGTACAGGACCCCGGAAACACCATATATTTT. Translated: CASSLGGVQDPGNTIYF.

This chain uses TRBV7-2 with TRBJ2-1, with 7 bases that match TRBD2. The CDR3 loop spans 15 amino acids. J was trimmed by 5 bases and V by 1 base; bases with no gene match: 5. CDR1 is SGHTA and CDR2 is FQGNSA in the germline V gene. CDR3 amino acids: CASSLGSGYNNEQFF. Written as DNA, the CDR3 is TGTGCCAGCAGCTTAGGTAGCGGGTACAACAATGAGCAGTTCTTC. The full variable domain, with the rest looked up from reference TRBV7-2 and TRBJ2-1, is GAGVSQSPSNKVTEKGKDVELRCDPISGHTALYWYRQSLGQGLEFLIYFQGNSAPDKSGLPSDRFSAERTGGSVSTLTIQRTQQEDSAVYLCASSLGSGYNNEQFFGPGTRLTVL.